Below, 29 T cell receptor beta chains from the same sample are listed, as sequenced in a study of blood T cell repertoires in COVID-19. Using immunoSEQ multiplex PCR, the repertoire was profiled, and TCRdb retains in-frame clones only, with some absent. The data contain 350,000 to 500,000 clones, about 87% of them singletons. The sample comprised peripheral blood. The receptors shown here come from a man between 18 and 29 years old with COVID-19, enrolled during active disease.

In DNA form, the CDR3 reads TGCGCCAGCAGCCAAGTGGGGGCTGTGACCTACGAGCAGTACTTC. Its protein product is CASSQVGAVTYEQYF. The chain has TRBV4-1 and TRBJ2-7; tentatively, D is TRBD1 (6 bases). The CDR3 runs to 15 residues. V was shortened by 1 base and J by 2 bases, with 12 bases between the two germline ends. The V gene's germline CDR1 is MGHRA and CDR2 YSYEKL.

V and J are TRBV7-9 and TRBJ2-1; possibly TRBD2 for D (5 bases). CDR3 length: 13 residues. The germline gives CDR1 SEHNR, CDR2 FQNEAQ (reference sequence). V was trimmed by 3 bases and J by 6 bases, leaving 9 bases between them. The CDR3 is CASSLLASNEQFF. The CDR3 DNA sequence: TGTGCCAGCAGCTTGCTAGCTTCCAATGAGCAGTTCTTC.

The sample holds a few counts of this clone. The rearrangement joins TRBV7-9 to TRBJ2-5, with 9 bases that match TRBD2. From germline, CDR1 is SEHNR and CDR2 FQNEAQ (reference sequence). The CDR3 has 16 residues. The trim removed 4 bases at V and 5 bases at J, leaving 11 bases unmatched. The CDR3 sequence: CASSSPVAGGRETQYF. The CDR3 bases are TGTGCCAGCAGCTCCCCTGTGGCGGGGGGGAGGGAGACCCAGTACTTC.

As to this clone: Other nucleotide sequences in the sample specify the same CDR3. CDR3 protein: CASSVDRDSEAFF. Here the CDR3 DNA reads TGTGCCAGCAGCGTGGACAGGGATTCTGAAGCTTTCTTT. The chain employs TRBV2 and TRBJ1-1; the match to TRBD1 covers 8 bases. Germline CDR1 is SNHLY and CDR2 is FYNNEI. The CDR3 consists of 13 residues. Trimming removed 6 bases from V and 6 bases from J; junction bases left unmatched: 6.

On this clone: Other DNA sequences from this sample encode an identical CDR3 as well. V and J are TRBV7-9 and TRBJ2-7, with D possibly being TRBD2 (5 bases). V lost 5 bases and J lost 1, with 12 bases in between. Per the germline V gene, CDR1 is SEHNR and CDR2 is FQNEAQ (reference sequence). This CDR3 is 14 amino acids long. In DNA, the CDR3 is TGTGCCAGCAGCCCTACGTCGGGATCCTACGAGCAGTACTTC. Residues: CASSPTSGSYEQYF. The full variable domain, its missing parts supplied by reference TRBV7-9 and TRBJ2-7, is DTGVSQNPRHKITKRGQNVTFRCDPISEHNRLYWYRQTLGQGPEFLTYFQNEAQLEKSRLLSDRFSAERPKGSFSTLEIQRTEQGDSAMYLCASSPTSGSYEQYFGPGTRLTVT.

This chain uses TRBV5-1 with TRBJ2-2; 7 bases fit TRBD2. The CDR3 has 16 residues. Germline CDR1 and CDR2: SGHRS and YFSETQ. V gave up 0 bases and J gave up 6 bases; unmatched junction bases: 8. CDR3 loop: CASSLVLADYAGELFF. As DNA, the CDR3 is TGCGCCAGCAGCTTGGTTCTAGCGGATTACGCCGGGGAGCTGTTTTTT. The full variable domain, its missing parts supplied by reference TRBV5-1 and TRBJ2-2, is KAGVTQTPRYLIKTRGQQVTLSCSPISGHRSVSWYQQTPGQGLQFLFEYFSETQRNKGNFPGRFSGRQFSNSRSEMNVSTLELGDSALYLCASSLVLADYAGELFFGEGSRLTVL.

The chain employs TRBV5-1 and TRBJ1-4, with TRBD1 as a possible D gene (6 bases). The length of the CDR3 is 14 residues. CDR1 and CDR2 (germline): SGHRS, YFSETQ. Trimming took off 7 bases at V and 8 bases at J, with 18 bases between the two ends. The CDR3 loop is CASARTGHGEKLFF. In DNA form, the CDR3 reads TGCGCCAGCGCAAGGACGGGACACGGGGAAAAACTGTTTTTT.

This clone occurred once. The CDR3 DNA follows: TGTGCCAGCAGTGAAAGGACACGGGTCACAGATACGCAGTATTTT. Its translation is CASSERTRVTDTQYF. The chain combines TRBV6-1 with TRBJ2-3; D may be TRBD1 (5 bases). Germline V lookup: CDR1 MNHNS, CDR2 SASEGT. V was pared by 2 bases and J by 2 bases, with 11 bases between. CDR3 length: 15 residues.

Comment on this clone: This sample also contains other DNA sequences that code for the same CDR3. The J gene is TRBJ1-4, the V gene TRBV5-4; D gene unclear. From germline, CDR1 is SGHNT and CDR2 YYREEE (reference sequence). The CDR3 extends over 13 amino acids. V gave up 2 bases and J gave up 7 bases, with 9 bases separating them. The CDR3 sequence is CASSFSGGEKLFF. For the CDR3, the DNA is TGTGCCAGCAGCTTTTCAGGAGGTGAAAAACTGTTTTTT.

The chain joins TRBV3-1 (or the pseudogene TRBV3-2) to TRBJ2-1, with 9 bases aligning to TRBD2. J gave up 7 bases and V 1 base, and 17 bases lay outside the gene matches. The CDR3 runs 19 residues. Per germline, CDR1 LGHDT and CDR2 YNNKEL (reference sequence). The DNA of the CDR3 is TGTGCCAGCAGCCAAGCTGAGGGGTGGAGCAGCGGGGGGCCTAATGAGCAGTTCTTC. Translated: CASSQAEGWSSGGPNEQFF.

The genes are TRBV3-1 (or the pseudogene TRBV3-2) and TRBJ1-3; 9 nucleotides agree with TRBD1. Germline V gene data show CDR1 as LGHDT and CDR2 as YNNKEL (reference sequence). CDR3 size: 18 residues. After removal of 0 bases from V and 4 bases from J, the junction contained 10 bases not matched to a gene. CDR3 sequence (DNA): TGTGCCAGCAGCCAAGATTCAAACAGGGGGCAAGTCGGAAACACCATATATTTT. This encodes CASSQDSNRGQVGNTIYF.

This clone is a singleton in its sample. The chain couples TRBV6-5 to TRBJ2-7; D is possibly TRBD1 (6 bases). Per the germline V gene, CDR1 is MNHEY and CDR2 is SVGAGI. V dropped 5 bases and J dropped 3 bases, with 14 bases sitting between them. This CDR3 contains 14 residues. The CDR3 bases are TGTGCCAGCAGTCTACGGGACAACTACTACGAGCAGTACTTC. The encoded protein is CASSLRDNYYEQYF.

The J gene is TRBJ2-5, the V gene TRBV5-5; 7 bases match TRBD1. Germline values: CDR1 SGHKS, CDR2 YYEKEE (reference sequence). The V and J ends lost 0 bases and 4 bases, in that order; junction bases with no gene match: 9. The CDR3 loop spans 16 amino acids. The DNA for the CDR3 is TGTGCCAGCAGCTTGGCCGCAACAGGGGTTGGAGAGACCCAGTACTTC. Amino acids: CASSLAATGVGETQYF.

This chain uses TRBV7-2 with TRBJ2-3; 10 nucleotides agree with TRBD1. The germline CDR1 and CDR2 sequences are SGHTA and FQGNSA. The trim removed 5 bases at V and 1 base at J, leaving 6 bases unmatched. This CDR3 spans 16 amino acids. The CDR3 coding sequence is TGTGCCAGCAGCCCTCGGGACAGGGGCGGCACAGATACGCAGTATTTT. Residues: CASSPRDRGGTDTQYF. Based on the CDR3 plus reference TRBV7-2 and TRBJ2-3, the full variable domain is GAGVSQSPSNKVTEKGKDVELRCDPISGHTALYWYRQSLGQGLEFLIYFQGNSAPDKSGLPSDRFSAERTGGSVSTLTIQRTQQEDSAVYLCASSPRDRGGTDTQYFGPGTRLTVL.

The CDR3: CASSIRLRNTIYF. For the CDR3, the DNA is TGTGCCAGTAGTATTCGACTCAGAAACACCATATATTTT. V usage is TRBV19 and J usage is TRBJ1-3, with D hard to call. V was trimmed by 3 bases and J by 5 bases, leaving 8 bases between them. Germline CDR1 LNHDA, CDR2 SQIVND (reference sequence). The CDR3 totals 13 residues.

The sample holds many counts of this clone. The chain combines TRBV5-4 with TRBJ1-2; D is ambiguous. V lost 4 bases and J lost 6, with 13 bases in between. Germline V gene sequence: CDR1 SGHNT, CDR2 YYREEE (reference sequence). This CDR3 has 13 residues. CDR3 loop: CASSLRGGHGYTF. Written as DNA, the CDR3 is TGTGCCAGCAGCCTACGGGGAGGGCATGGCTACACCTTC.

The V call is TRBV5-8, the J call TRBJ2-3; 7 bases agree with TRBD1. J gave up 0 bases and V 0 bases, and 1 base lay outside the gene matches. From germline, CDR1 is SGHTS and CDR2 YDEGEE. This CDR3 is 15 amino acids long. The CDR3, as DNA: TGTGCCAGCAGCTTGGGGGGACAGAGCACAGATACGCAGTATTTT. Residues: CASSLGGQSTDTQYF.

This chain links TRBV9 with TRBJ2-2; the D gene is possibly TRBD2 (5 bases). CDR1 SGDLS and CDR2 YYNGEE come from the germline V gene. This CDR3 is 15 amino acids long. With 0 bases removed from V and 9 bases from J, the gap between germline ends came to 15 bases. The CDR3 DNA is TGTGCCAGCAGCGTAGTAGCACGGGGTCGCCGGGAGCTGTTTTTT. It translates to CASSVVARGRRELFF.

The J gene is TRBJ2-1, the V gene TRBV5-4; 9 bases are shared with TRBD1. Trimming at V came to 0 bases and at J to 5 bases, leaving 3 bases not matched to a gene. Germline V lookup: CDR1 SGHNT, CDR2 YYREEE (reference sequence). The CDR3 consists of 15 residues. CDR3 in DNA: TGTGCCAGCAGCTTGGGGGGGACAGGGCACAATGAGCAGTTCTTC. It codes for CASSLGGTGHNEQFF.

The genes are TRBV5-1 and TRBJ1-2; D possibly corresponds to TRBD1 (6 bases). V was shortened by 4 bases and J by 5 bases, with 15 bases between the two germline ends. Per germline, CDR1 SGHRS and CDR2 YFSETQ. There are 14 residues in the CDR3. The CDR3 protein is CASSGTGNLYGYTF. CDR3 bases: TGCGCCAGCAGCGGCACAGGGAATCTGTATGGCTACACCTTC.

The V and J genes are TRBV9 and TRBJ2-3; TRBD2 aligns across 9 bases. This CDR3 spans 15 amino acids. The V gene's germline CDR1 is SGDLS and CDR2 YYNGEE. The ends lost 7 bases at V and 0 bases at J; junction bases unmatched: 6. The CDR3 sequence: CASRLAGGSTDTQYF. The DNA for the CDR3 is TGTGCCAGCCGTCTTGCGGGGGGGAGCACAGATACGCAGTATTTT.

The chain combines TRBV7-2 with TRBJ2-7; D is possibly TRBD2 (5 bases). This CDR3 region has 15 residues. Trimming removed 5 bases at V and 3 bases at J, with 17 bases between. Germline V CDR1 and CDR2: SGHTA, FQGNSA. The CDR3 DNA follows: TGTGCCAGCAGCCAACGACCCGGGGTGAACTACGAGCAGTACTTC. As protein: CASSQRPGVNYEQYF.

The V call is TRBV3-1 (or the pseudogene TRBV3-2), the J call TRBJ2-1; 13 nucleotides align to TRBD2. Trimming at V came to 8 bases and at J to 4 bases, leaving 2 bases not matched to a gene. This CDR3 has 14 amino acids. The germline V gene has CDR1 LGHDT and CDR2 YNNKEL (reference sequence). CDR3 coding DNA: TGTGCCAGCGGGACTAGCGGGGTTTACAATGAGCAGTTCTTC. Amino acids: CASGTSGVYNEQFF.

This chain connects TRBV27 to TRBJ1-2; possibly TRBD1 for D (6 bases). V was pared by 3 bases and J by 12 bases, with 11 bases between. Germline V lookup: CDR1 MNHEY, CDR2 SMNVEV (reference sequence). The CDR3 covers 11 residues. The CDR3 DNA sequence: TGTGCCAGCAGTTTTCGGGGGGCAAACACCTTC. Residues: CASSFRGANTF.

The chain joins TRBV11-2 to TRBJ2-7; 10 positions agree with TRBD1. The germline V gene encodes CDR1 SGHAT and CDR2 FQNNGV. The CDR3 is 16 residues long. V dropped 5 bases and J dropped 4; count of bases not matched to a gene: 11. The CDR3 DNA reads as TGTGCCAGCAGCCCTCCTTGGGGGACAGGGGTTTACGAGCAGTACTTC. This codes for CASSPPWGTGVYEQYF.

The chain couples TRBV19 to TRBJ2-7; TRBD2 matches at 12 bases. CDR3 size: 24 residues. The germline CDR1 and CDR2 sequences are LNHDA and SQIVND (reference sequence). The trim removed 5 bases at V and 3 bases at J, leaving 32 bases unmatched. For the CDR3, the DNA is TGTGCCAGTAGTTCCGAACGAACTCCCCCTGGGCCGCGGACTAGCGGGATGAAATACTACGAGCAGTACTTC. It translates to CASSSERTPPGPRTSGMKYYEQYF.

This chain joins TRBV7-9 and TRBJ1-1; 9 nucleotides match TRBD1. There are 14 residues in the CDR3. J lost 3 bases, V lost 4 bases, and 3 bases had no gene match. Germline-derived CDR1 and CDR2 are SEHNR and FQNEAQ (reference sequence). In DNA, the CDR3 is TGTGCCAGCAGCTACCGGGACAGGGACACTGAAGCTTTCTTT. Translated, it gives CASSYRDRDTEAFF.

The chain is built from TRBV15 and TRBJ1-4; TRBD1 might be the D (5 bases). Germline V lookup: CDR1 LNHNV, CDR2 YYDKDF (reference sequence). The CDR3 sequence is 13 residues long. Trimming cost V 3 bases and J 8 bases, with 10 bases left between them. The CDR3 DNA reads TGTGCCACCAGCAGCGACAGTCAAGAAAAACTGTTTTTT. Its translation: CATSSDSQEKLFF.

The CDR3 sequence is CASSQEITSGGVYNEQFF. CDR3 in DNA: TGCGCCAGCAGCCAAGAAATCACTAGCGGGGGCGTCTACAATGAGCAGTTCTTC. The gene calls are TRBV4-1 and TRBJ2-1; 11 bases line up with TRBD2. The ends lost 0 bases at V and 3 bases at J; junction bases unmatched: 7. CDR1 and CDR2 (germline): MGHRA, YSYEKL. The CDR3 loop spans 18 amino acids.